This TCR beta chain was identified in a study of regulatory T cells in long-lasting Graves disease. This clonotype was seen a few times. After removal of 6 bases from V and 1 base from J, the junction contained 7 bases not matched to a gene. The CDR3 runs 17 residues. Described time point: persistent/refractory GD, antithyroid drugs over 5 years with positive TRAb. Researchers made the TCR library from RNA that was extracted from PBMCs. Building of the TCR beta libraries involved iRepertoire HTBI primers and Arm-PCR of CDR3 regions. TCRdb passed the multiplex PCR reads through MiXCR, listing each CDR3 protein once. The top ten hold 40% to 50% of the sample, which has about 660,000 distinct CDR3 sequences, approximately 31% seen once.

Sequenced material: peripheral blood mononuclear cells (PBMCs), taken when the disease was refractory, from a patient treated with antithyroid drugs. The chain uses TRBV12-3 or TRBV12-4 and TRBJ2-2; 11 nucleotides match TRBD2. The sequence came from a female donor with Graves disease. This CDR3 reads CASSVLSGGENTGELFF. The CDR3 coding sequence is TGTGCCAGCAGCGTCCTTAGCGGGGGGGAGAACACCGGGGAGCTGTTTTTT.